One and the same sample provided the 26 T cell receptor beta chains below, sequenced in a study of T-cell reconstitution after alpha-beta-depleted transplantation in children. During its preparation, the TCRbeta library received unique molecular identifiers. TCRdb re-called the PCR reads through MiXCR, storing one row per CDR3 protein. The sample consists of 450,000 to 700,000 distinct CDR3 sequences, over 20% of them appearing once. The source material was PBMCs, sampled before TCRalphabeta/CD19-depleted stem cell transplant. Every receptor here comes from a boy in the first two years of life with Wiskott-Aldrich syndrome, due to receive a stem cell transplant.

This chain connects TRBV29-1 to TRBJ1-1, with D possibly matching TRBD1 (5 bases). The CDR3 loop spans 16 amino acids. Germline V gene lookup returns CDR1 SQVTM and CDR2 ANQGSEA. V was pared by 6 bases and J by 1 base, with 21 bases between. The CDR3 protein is CSVGGRLLRENTEAFF. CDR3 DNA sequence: TGCAGCGTGGGGGGTCGACTTCTCCGGGAGAACACTGAAGCTTTCTTT.

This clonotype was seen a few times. Here the CDR3 reads CSARDNRGGWEIFSEQYF. Here the CDR3 DNA reads TGCAGTGCTAGAGATAACCGGGGTGGGTGGGAGATTTTCAGCGAGCAGTACTTC. J is TRBJ2-7 and V is TRBV20-1; weak D call: TRBD2 (5 bases). In germline, CDR1 is DFQATT, CDR2 SNEGSKA (reference sequence). The CDR3 has 18 residues. Trimming left V 0 bases short and J 6 bases short, with 27 bases between.

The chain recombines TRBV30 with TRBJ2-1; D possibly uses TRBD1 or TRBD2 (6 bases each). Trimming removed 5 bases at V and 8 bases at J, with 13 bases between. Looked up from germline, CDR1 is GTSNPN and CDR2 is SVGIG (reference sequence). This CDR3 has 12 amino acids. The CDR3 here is CAWESGGHEQFF. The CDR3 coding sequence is TGTGCCTGGGAGAGTGGGGGGCATGAGCAGTTCTTC.

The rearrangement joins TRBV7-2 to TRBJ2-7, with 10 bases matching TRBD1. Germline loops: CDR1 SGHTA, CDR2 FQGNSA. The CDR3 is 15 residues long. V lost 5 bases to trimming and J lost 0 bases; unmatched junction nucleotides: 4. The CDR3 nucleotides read TGTGCCAGCAGCAACCGGGACAGGGGCTCCTACGAGCAGTACTTC. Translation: CASSNRDRGSYEQYF.

This CDR3 reads CASRPIRGLAHGELFF. CDR3 DNA: TGTGCCAGCAGGCCCATCCGGGGGTTAGCTCACGGGGAGCTGTTTTTT. The chain is built from TRBV2 and TRBJ2-2, with D possibly TRBD2 on 6 matching bases. The CDR3 runs 16 residues. CDR1 is SNHLY, CDR2 FYNNEI, per germline. The germline V and J ends were trimmed by 6 bases and 7 bases, with 21 bases remaining between them.

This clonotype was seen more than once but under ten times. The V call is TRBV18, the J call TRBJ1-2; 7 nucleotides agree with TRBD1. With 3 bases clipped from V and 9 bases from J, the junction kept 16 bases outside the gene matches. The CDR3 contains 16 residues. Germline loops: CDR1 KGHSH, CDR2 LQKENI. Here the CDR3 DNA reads TGTGCCAGCTCACCTGGTTCCTTAGGGGGCTCCGTGCGCTACACCTTC. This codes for CASSPGSLGGSVRYTF.

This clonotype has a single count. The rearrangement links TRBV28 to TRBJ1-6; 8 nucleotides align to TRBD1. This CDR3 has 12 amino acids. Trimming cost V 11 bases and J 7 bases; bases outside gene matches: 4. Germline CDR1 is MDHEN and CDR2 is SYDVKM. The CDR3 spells CAARQGNSPLHF. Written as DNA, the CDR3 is TGTGCCGCAAGACAGGGGAATTCACCCCTCCACTTT.

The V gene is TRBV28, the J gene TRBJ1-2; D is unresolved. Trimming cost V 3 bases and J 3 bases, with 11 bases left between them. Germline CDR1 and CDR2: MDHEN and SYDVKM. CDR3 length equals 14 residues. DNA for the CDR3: TGTGCCAGCAGTTTTATCGGTCTCGACTATGGCTACACCTTC. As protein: CASSFIGLDYGYTF.

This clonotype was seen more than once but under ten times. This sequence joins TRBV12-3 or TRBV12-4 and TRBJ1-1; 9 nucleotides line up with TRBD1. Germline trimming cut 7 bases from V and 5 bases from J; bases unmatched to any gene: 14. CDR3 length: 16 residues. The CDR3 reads CASTPSWDRAGTEAFF. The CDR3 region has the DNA TGTGCCAGCACCCCTTCATGGGACAGGGCGGGTACTGAAGCTTTCTTT.

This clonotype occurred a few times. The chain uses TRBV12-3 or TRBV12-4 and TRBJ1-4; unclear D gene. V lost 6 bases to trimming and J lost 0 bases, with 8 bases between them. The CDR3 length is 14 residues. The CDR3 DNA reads TGTGCCAGCAGCAGGATTTCAACTAATGAAAAACTGTTTTTT. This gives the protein CASSRISTNEKLFF.

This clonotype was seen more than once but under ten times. The CDR3 region is CASSESVGVSNEQFF. The CDR3 region has the DNA TGTGCCAGCAGTGAATCCGTAGGGGTTAGCAATGAGCAGTTCTTC. The J gene is TRBJ2-1, the V gene TRBV25-1; TRBD1 might be the D (5 bases). The CDR3 totals 15 residues. CDR1 MGHDK and CDR2 SYGVNS come from the germline V gene. V lost 1 base and J 6 bases, leaving 13 bases between the germline ends. The full variable domain, with the rest looked up from reference TRBV25-1 and TRBJ2-1, is EADIYQTPRYLVIGTGKKITLECSQTMGHDKMYWYQQDPGMELHLIHYSYGVNSTEKGDLSSESTVSRIRTEHFPLTLESARPSHTSQYLCASSESVGVSNEQFFGPGTRLTVL.

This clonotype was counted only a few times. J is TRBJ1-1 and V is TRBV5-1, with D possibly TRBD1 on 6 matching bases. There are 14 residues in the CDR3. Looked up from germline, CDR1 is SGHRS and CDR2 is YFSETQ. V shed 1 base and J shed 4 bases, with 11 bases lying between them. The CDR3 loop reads CASSLLQGTTEAFF. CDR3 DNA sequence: TGCGCCAGCAGCTTGCTCCAGGGGACCACTGAAGCTTTCTTT.

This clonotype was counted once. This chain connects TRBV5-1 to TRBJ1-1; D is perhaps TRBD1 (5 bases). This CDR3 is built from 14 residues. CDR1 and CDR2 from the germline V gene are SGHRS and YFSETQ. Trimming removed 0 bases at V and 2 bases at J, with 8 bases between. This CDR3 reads CASSLGDSNTEAFF. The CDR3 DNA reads TGCGCCAGCAGCTTGGGAGACAGTAACACTGAAGCTTTCTTT.

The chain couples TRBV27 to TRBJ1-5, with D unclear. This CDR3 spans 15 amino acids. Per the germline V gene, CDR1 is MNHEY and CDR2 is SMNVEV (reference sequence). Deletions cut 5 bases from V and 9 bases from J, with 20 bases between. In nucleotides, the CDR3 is TGTGCCAGCAGTCTGGAAGGCAGGCCTCGCTGGCCCCAGCATTTT. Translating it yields CASSLEGRPRWPQHF.

The CDR3 loop is CASSFGTANNEQFF. The CDR3 nucleotides read TGTGCCAGCAGTTTCGGGACAGCGAACAATGAGCAGTTCTTC. The chain links TRBV28 to TRBJ2-1, with 7 bases lining up with TRBD1. Unmatched junction bases numbered 4, after V lost 3 bases and J lost 5 bases. Germline V gene sequence: CDR1 MDHEN, CDR2 SYDVKM. The length of the CDR3 is 14 residues.

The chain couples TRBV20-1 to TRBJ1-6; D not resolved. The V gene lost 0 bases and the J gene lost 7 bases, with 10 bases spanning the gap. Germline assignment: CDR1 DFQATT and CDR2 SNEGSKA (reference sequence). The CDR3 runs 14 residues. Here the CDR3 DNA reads TGCAGTGCTAGAGATTTCCAGGCGAATTCACCCCTCCACTTT. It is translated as CSARDFQANSPLHF.

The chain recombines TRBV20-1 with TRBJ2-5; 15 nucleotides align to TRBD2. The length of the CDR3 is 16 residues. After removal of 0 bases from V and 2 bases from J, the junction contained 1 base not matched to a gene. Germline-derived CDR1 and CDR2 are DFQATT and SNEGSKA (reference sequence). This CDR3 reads CSAREGTSGRQETQYF. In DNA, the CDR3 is TGCAGTGCTAGAGAGGGGACTAGCGGGAGGCAAGAGACCCAGTACTTC.

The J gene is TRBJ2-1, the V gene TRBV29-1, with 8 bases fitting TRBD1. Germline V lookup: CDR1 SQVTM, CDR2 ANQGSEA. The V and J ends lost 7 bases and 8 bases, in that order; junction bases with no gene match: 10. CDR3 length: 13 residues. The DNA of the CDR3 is TGCAGCGGGAGGACAGGGAAGTTGGATGAGCAGTTCTTC. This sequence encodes CSGRTGKLDEQFF.

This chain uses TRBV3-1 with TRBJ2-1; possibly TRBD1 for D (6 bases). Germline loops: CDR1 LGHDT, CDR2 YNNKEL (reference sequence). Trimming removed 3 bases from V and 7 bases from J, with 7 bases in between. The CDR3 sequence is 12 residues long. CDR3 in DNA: TGTGCCAGCAGCCACGACAGGAATGAGCAGTTCTTC. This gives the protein CASSHDRNEQFF.

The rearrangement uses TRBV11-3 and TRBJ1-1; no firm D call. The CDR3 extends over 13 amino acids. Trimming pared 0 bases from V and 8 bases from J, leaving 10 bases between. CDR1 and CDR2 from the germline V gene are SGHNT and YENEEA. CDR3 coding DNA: TGTGCCAGCAGCTTAGACTCTACGACGGAAGCTTTCTTT. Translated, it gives CASSLDSTTEAFF.

The CDR3 loop reads CASSLAAVGELFF. The DNA of the CDR3 is TGTGCCAGCAGCTTAGCGGCTGTCGGGGAGCTGTTTTTT. This chain uses TRBV7-2 with TRBJ2-2; D gene ambiguous. The CDR3 consists of 13 residues. CDR1 SGHTA and CDR2 FQGNSA come from the germline V gene. The V and J ends lost 0 bases and 7 bases respectively, with 6 bases between them.

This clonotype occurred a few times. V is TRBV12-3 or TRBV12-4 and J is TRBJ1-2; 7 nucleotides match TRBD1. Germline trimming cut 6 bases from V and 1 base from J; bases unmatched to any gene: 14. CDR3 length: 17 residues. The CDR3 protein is CASSRKTGRRVNYGYTF. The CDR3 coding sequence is TGTGCCAGCAGCCGGAAGACAGGGAGGAGAGTTAACTATGGCTACACCTTC.

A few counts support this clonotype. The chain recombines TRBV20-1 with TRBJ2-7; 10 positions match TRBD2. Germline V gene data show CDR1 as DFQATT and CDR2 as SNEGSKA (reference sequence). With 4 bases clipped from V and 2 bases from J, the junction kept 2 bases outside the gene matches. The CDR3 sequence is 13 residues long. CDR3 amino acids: CSATGLAAYEQYF. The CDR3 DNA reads TGCAGTGCTACCGGACTAGCGGCCTACGAGCAGTACTTC.

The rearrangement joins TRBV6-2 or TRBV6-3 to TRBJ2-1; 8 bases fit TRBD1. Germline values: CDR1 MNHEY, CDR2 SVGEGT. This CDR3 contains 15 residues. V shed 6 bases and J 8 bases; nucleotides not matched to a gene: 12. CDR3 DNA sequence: TGTGCCAGCAGCCCAGGACAGGGAAGGGGGCATGAGCAGTTCTTC. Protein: CASSPGQGRGHEQFF.

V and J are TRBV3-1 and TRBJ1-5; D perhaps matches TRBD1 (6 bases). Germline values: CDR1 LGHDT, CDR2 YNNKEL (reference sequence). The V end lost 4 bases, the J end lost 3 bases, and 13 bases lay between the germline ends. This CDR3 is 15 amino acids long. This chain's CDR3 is CASSPSTGLNQPQHF. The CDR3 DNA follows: TGTGCCAGCAGCCCTAGCACAGGGCTCAATCAGCCCCAGCATTTT.

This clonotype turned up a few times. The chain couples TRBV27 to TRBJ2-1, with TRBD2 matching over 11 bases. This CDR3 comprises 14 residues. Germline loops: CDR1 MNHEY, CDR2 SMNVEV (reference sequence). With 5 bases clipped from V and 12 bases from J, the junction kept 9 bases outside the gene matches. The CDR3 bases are TGTGCCAGCAGTCCGTCGACTAGCGGGACAGGGCAGTTCTTC. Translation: CASSPSTSGTGQFF.